Reported below is one T cell receptor (beta chain). It has no known antigen specificity. Within one base of it there is no much larger clone, and no base qualities were kept. Using the immunoSEQ assay, TCRB CDR3 regions were amplified from roughly 1.9 micrograms of genomic DNA, or from all available DNA when less than that was on hand. Multiplex PCR used 60 forward primers for TCR V beta segments and 13 reverse primers for J beta segments. To estimate the number of reads per starting template, synthetic control templates were added to each sample at limiting dilution. The Illumina HiSeq System generated sequencing reads of 87 bp. The source study handled its data this way. PCR and sequencing errors were removed by merging closely related sequences with a nearest neighbor algorithm. TCR overlap was defined as the percentage of unique tumor TCR beta sequences that were also present in the same patient's peripheral blood. The table comes from immuneACCESS by way of TCRdb, which keeps in-frame sequences with V and J called. Part of the clones is missing from these tables; in studies checked, under half for an unresolved V gene and the rest for unknown reasons. From that table come the V and J calls and clone size; the DNA was used to work out D and trimming. For this sample there are about 91,000 clones; 80% to 90% appear just once. The ten biggest clones cover over 2% of the sample.

This sample was taken from a study of glioma-infiltrating T cells after dendritic cell vaccination (dated by TCRdb to 2016 to 2017). Describing the broader study: The cohort included some 15 glioblastoma patients drawn from Phase I and II dendritic cell vaccination trials, of whom 9 were newly diagnosed and 6 had recurrent disease. Survival after dendritic cell vaccination was correlated with TCR sequencing metrics, such as TIL content and the overlap between tumor and blood repertoires. The vaccine consisted of monocyte-derived dendritic cells cultured less than 9 days with IL-4 and GM-CSF, then pulsed overnight with autologous tumor lysate. Patients received autologous tumor lysate-pulsed dendritic cell vaccination between about 2002 and 2013. Tumor-infiltrating lymphocyte content was quantified and tumor and blood repertoires were compared in dendritic cell-vaccinated glioblastoma patients by deep sequencing of TCR beta CDR3 regions. Patients received three intradermal dendritic cell vaccine injections at biweekly intervals in the arm below the axilla. Summary of the overall study and its limitations: TCR clonality showed no direct relationship with survival, which suggests that a diverse polyclonal response may matter. The cohort was small and heterogeneous, only a few patients had full blood and tumor sets, and even fewer had initial-recurrent tumor pairs. The response model built on TCR overlap across three groups was characterized as speculative, with prospective validation still needed. Higher estimated pretreatment TIL content predicted longer time to progression and overall survival after dendritic cell vaccination.

Trimmed from V: 8 bases; trimmed from J: 8 bases; junction bases lacking a gene match: 13. According to the germline V gene, CDR1 reads SNHLY and CDR2 reads FYNNEI. Taken from cysteine to phenylalanine, the CDR3 has 16 residues. The read is trimmed to its CDR3 DNA, 48 bases read in frame from base 1. The time point label for this specimen denotes: after dendritic cell vaccination, including at tumor progression/relapse. Patients were selected for having adequate residual fresh-frozen tumor tissue and more than two years of available survival data. Although molecular status otherwise differed among the glioblastoma patients, no patient had an isocitrate dehydrogenase mutation. PBMC were collected before vaccination, two weeks after the third vaccination, and at tumor progression if progression occurred. Genomic DNA was extracted with the Qiagen DNeasy Blood extraction Kit.

Here the sequenced sample was blood, taken after dendritic cell vaccination. This clonotype originated in a human donor with glioblastoma. The rearranged chain carries TRBV2 and TRBJ1-4, and TRBD1 matches 11 of the central bases. The nucleotides are TGTGCCAGCGTCAGCCTAAGGGGACAGGGGGGCGAAAAACTGTTTTTT. It translates to CASVSLRGQGGEKLFF.